This T cell receptor beta chain comes out of a study of blood T cell repertoires in COVID-19. Study information: Specimens from acute and convalescent COVID-19 originated in the United States, Italy and Spain.

V lost 8 bases and J lost 2, with 16 bases in between. CDR1 and CDR2 from the germline V gene are SGHAT and FQNNGV. The CDR3 totals 14 residues. In the authors' methods: The authors estimated nucleated cell counts from reference gene primer amplification. The protocol was immunoSEQ multiplex PCR, while the TCRdb copy is restricted to in-frame clones and leaves out a portion. V and J calls and clone size follow that table, whereas D and trimming were derived from the DNA. The table records around 370,000 clones, 90% of them present only once. The sample comprised peripheral blood. The sequence came from a man in his late teens or twenties with active or convalescent COVID-19. This chain uses TRBV11-2 with TRBJ2-7; D unresolved. The DNA of the CDR3 is TGTGCCAGCGCTTGGCAACCTGGAGCCTACGAGCAGTACTTC. This encodes CASAWQPGAYEQYF.